A selection of T cell receptor beta chains follows, all from one sample in a study of blood T cell repertoires in COVID-19. Some clones are missing from TCRdb's copy, which holds only in-frame ones; the method was immunoSEQ multiplex PCR. The sample includes about 83,000 clones, more than 90% of them seen just once. The sequenced material came from peripheral blood. The receptors originated from an elderly woman with active or convalescent COVID-19. Both conserved end residues are part of each CDR3. Each record gives: clone size, J gene, D gene, V gene, CDR3 protein, CDR3 DNA. D genes are given only for firm matches. For some rows the clone size is stated as once, few or many, or as a class when expanded; others skip it.

clone size: once; J gene: TRBJ2-3; D gene: -; V gene: TRBV11-1; CDR3 protein: CASRYRDSADTQYF; CDR3 DNA: TGTGCCAGCAGATACAGGGATAGCGCAGATACGCAGTATTTT
clone size: -; J gene: TRBJ1-5; D gene: -; V gene: TRBV3-1/TRBV3-2; CDR3 protein: CASSPTDSNQPQHF; CDR3 DNA: TGTGCCAGCAGCCCGACAGATAGCAATCAGCCCCAGCATTTT
clone size: -; J gene: TRBJ2-5; D gene: -; V gene: TRBV19; CDR3 protein: CASSVGGGFVGQETQYF; CDR3 DNA: TGTGCCAGTAGTGTTGGCGGGGGCTTTGTTGGGCAAGAGACCCAGTACTTC
clone size: -; J gene: TRBJ1-4; D gene: TRBD1; V gene: TRBV4-2; CDR3 protein: CASSQDRTGAFEKLFF; CDR3 DNA: TGTGCCAGCAGCCAAGATAGAACAGGGGCGTTTGAAAAACTGTTTTTT
clone size: -; J gene: TRBJ1-1; D gene: TRBD1; V gene: TRBV5-1; CDR3 protein: CASSGGQGADTEAFF; CDR3 DNA: TGCGCCAGCAGCGGGGGACAGGGGGCGGACACTGAAGCTTTCTTT
clone size: -; J gene: TRBJ1-2; D gene: TRBD1; V gene: TRBV28; CDR3 protein: CATGGGLYGYTF; CDR3 DNA: TGTGCCACCGGAGGGGGCCTTTATGGCTACACCTTC
clone size: -; J gene: TRBJ2-1; D gene: TRBD2; V gene: TRBV5-1; CDR3 protein: CASSYGRGGRNEQFF; CDR3 DNA: TGCGCCAGCAGCTACGGACGGGGCGGGAGGAATGAGCAGTTCTTC
clone size: -; J gene: TRBJ2-3; D gene: -; V gene: TRBV5-5; CDR3 protein: CASSPSTDTQYF; CDR3 DNA: TGTGCCAGCAGCCCTAGCACAGATACGCAGTATTTT
clone size: -; J gene: TRBJ1-2; D gene: TRBD1; V gene: TRBV28; CDR3 protein: CASSLRGTGVAYGYTF; CDR3 DNA: TGTGCCAGCAGTTTACGCGGGACAGGGGTCGCCTATGGCTACACCTTC
clone size: -; J gene: TRBJ1-2; D gene: TRBD1; V gene: TRBV19; CDR3 protein: CASSASGTGYGYTF; CDR3 DNA: TGTGCCAGTAGTGCATCCGGGACAGGCTATGGCTACACCTTC
clone size: -; J gene: TRBJ2-4; D gene: TRBD2; V gene: TRBV6-2/TRBV6-3; CDR3 protein: CASSAIRLAGVAKNIQYF; CDR3 DNA: TGTGCCAGCAGTGCTATCCGACTAGCGGGGGTAGCCAAAAACATTCAGTACTTC
clone size: -; J gene: TRBJ2-7; D gene: TRBD1; V gene: TRBV24-1; CDR3 protein: CAAPGSGQGYEQYF; CDR3 DNA: TGTGCCGCGCCTGGGTCGGGACAGGGTTACGAGCAGTACTTC
clone size: -; J gene: TRBJ2-3; D gene: -; V gene: TRBV9; CDR3 protein: CASSVAPQTSTDTQYF; CDR3 DNA: TGTGCCAGCAGCGTAGCCCCCCAAACAAGCACAGATACGCAGTATTTT
clone size: -; J gene: TRBJ2-3; D gene: TRBD2; V gene: TRBV9; CDR3 protein: CASSVTSGGAGDTQYF; CDR3 DNA: TGTGCCAGCAGCGTAACTAGCGGGGGGGCGGGAGATACGCAGTATTTT
clone size: -; J gene: TRBJ1-2; D gene: TRBD1; V gene: TRBV28; CDR3 protein: CASSGTDGNYGYTF; CDR3 DNA: TGTGCCAGCAGTGGGACAGATGGCAACTATGGCTACACCTTC
clone size: -; J gene: TRBJ2-7; D gene: TRBD1; V gene: TRBV19; CDR3 protein: CASSIAHRDRGSYEQYF; CDR3 DNA: TGTGCCAGTAGTATAGCCCACCGGGACAGGGGATCCTACGAGCAGTACTTC
clone size: -; J gene: TRBJ1-2; D gene: -; V gene: TRBV11-2; CDR3 protein: CASSLVGVGGNYGYTF; CDR3 DNA: TGTGCCAGCAGCTTAGTAGGTGTAGGCGGAAACTATGGCTACACCTTC
clone size: -; J gene: TRBJ1-5; D gene: -; V gene: TRBV2; CDR3 protein: CASTLDSRYQPQHF; CDR3 DNA: TGTGCCAGCACCCTAGACAGTCGGTATCAGCCCCAGCATTTT
clone size: -; J gene: TRBJ1-6; D gene: -; V gene: TRBV3-1/TRBV3-2; CDR3 protein: CASSQEEQRNSPLHF; CDR3 DNA: TGTGCCAGCAGCCAAGAGGAGCAGCGGAATTCACCCCTCCACTTT
clone size: -; J gene: TRBJ1-1; D gene: -; V gene: TRBV21-1; CDR3 protein: CATPRGGLMNTEAFF; CDR3 DNA: TGTGCCACTCCAAGGGGGGGACTGATGAACACTGAAGCTTTCTTT
clone size: -; J gene: TRBJ1-1; D gene: -; V gene: TRBV3-1/TRBV3-2; CDR3 protein: CASSQVSGRANTEAFF; CDR3 DNA: TGTGCCAGCAGCCAGGTGAGTGGCAGGGCGAACACTGAAGCTTTCTTT
clone size: -; J gene: TRBJ2-1; D gene: TRBD1; V gene: TRBV4-2; CDR3 protein: CASSQDGQGADNEQFF; CDR3 DNA: TGTGCCAGCAGCCAAGATGGACAGGGGGCGGACAATGAGCAGTTCTTC
clone size: -; J gene: TRBJ1-1; D gene: -; V gene: TRBV7-9; CDR3 protein: CASSPKRGTEAFF; CDR3 DNA: TGTGCCAGCAGCCCCAAAAGGGGGACTGAAGCTTTCTTT
clone size: -; J gene: TRBJ1-1; D gene: -; V gene: TRBV27; CDR3 protein: CASSLGGLNTEAFF; CDR3 DNA: TGTGCCAGCAGTTTAGGGGGCTTGAACACTGAAGCTTTCTTT
clone size: -; J gene: TRBJ2-1; D gene: -; V gene: TRBV7-9; CDR3 protein: CASSRPSGLEQFF; CDR3 DNA: TGTGCCAGCAGCCGACCCTCGGGTCTCGAGCAGTTCTTC
clone size: -; J gene: TRBJ2-3; D gene: TRBD2; V gene: TRBV19; CDR3 protein: CASSILAGGPRDTQYF; CDR3 DNA: TGTGCCAGTAGTATCCTAGCGGGGGGGCCCCGCGATACGCAGTATTTT
clone size: -; J gene: TRBJ2-2; D gene: -; V gene: TRBV14; CDR3 protein: CASSRRGSNTGELFF; CDR3 DNA: TGTGCCAGCAGCCGAAGGGGCTCGAACACCGGGGAGCTGTTTTTT
clone size: -; J gene: TRBJ2-7; D gene: TRBD2; V gene: TRBV4-3; CDR3 protein: CASSQDRGGSEQYF; CDR3 DNA: TGCGCCAGCAGCCAAGATCGGGGGGGCTCCGAGCAGTACTTC
clone size: -; J gene: TRBJ2-5; D gene: TRBD1; V gene: TRBV7-9; CDR3 protein: CASSPRTGSSEETQYF; CDR3 DNA: TGTGCCAGCAGCCCACGGACAGGGAGCTCAGAAGAGACCCAGTACTTC
clone size: -; J gene: TRBJ2-3; D gene: -; V gene: TRBV27; CDR3 protein: CASSSPVGTQYF; CDR3 DNA: TGTGCCAGCAGTTCGCCAGTTGGTACGCAGTATTTT
clone size: once; J gene: TRBJ2-7; D gene: -; V gene: TRBV6-5; CDR3 protein: CASSYFKTGSYEQYF; CDR3 DNA: TGTGCCAGCAGTTACTTTAAAACAGGATCCTACGAGCAGTACTTC
clone size: -; J gene: TRBJ1-1; D gene: -; V gene: TRBV18; CDR3 protein: CASSPAEGYTEAFF; CDR3 DNA: TGTGCCAGCTCACCCGCGGAAGGTTACACTGAAGCTTTCTTT
clone size: -; J gene: TRBJ2-7; D gene: TRBD1; V gene: TRBV7-2; CDR3 protein: CASSSLGTGVRYF; CDR3 DNA: TGTGCCAGCAGCTCCCTCGGGACAGGGGTTCGGTACTTC
clone size: -; J gene: TRBJ1-2; D gene: -; V gene: TRBV4-3; CDR3 protein: CASSRGRDTNYGYTF; CDR3 DNA: TGCGCCAGCAGCCGAGGCAGGGATACTAACTATGGCTACACCTTC
clone size: -; J gene: TRBJ2-1; D gene: TRBD2; V gene: TRBV7-3; CDR3 protein: CASSLTLAGSPEQFF; CDR3 DNA: TGTGCCAGCAGCTTAACCCTAGCGGGGAGCCCTGAGCAGTTCTTC
clone size: -; J gene: TRBJ1-2; D gene: -; V gene: TRBV6-5; CDR3 protein: CASSLQGKGYTF; CDR3 DNA: TGTGCCAGCAGCCTCCAGGGGAAGGGCTACACCTTC
clone size: -; J gene: TRBJ2-2; D gene: TRBD1; V gene: TRBV5-5; CDR3 protein: CASRSAGGPLNTGELFF; CDR3 DNA: TGTGCCAGCAGATCGGCAGGGGGCCCCCTGAACACCGGGGAGCTGTTTTTT